The TCR beta chain under discussion was sequenced for a study of blood T cell repertoires in COVID-19. As for the study in general: COVID-19 samples, acute and convalescent, were from the United States, Italy and Spain. Sources were T cells, B-cell-depleted T cells, or PBMCs; the material itself was cDNA or gDNA.

Original data processing: Researchers report that nucleated cell counts were estimated from reference gene primer amplification. Method: immunoSEQ multiplex PCR; TCRdb's copy keeps in-frame clones and lacks some. That table is the source of V, J and clone size, and D and trimming were worked out from the DNA. The table records about 330,000 clones, 85% of them present only once. The sequencing input was peripheral blood. This receptor was identified in a human donor in a cohort sampled during active COVID-19.

The CDR3 is CASSSSGGSNQPQHF. The CDR3 region has the DNA TGTGCCAGCAGCTCCAGCGGGGGGAGCAATCAGCCCCAGCATTTT. This chain uses TRBV7-2 with TRBJ1-5, with a tentative D call TRBD1 (5 bases). Germline values: CDR1 SGHTA, CDR2 FQGNSA. The CDR3 length is 15 residues. V was cut by 4 bases and J by 1 base, with 11 bases left in between.